The 20 T cell receptor beta chains below come from one sample, sequenced in a study of T-cell memory formation after mild COVID-19 (dated by TCRdb to about 2021). To prepare the library, 5' RACE was applied. The sequencer was an Illumina NovaSeq 6000. TCRdb reanalyzed the raw reads on its own, using fastp at Q25 for trimming and MiXCR for clone calling, and kept in-frame beta chains. Records with the same CDR3 protein are collapsed into one entry carrying the most frequent genes and DNA. This sample has 150,000 to 200,000 distinct CDR3 sequences in its table, and roughly a third of those were observed once. The top ten hold around 12% of the sample. Material for sequencing was PBMCs or a T cell subset sorted from them (not recorded which). Receptor source: an adult woman who had mild COVID-19 (a few samples of this study predate the infection). The sample titles of this study are shuffled in the database, so cell type and time point are left out; the donor was told from shared clones.

This clonotype was detected only a few times. This chain connects TRBV6-2 or TRBV6-3 to TRBJ1-5, with TRBD1 identical over 12 bases. Trimming at V came to 6 bases and at J to 3 bases, leaving 9 bases not matched to a gene. The germline CDR1 and CDR2 sequences are MNHEY and SVGEGT. There are 17 residues in the CDR3. The CDR3 region is CASSRGTGGSFNQPQHF. The DNA of the CDR3 is TGTGCCAGCAGCCGCGGGACAGGGGGCTCCTTCAATCAGCCCCAGCATTTT.

The V call is TRBV5-6, the J call TRBJ2-5, with D perhaps given as TRBD1 or TRBD2 (5 bases each). This CDR3 comprises 14 residues. Per germline, CDR1 SGHDT and CDR2 YYEEEE. The V gene lost 0 bases and the J gene lost 1 base, with 7 bases spanning the gap. The DNA of the CDR3 is TGTGCCAGCAGCTTGGGGGGGATCCAAGAGACCCAGTACTTC. Translated: CASSLGGIQETQYF.

The chain carries TRBV19 and TRBJ1-1, with D hard to call. With 8 bases removed from V and 4 bases from J, the gap between germline ends came to 14 bases. This CDR3 has 13 amino acids. The germline V gene has CDR1 LNHDA and CDR2 SQIVND (reference sequence). The CDR3 region is CASRTHRGTEAFF. In DNA form, the CDR3 reads TGTGCCAGTCGTACCCACCGTGGCACTGAAGCTTTCTTT.

This clonotype showed up just a few times. This sequence joins TRBV19 and TRBJ1-1, with TRBD1 matching over 7 bases. Looked up from germline, CDR1 is LNHDA and CDR2 is SQIVND (reference sequence). The CDR3 has 13 amino acids. The ends lost 4 bases at V and 4 bases at J; junction bases unmatched: 3. This chain's CDR3 is CASSNTGVTEAFF. The CDR3 DNA reads as TGTGCCAGTAGTAACACAGGGGTCACTGAAGCTTTCTTT.

This chain connects TRBV14 to TRBJ2-7, with D tentatively TRBD1 (5 bases). The germline V gene encodes CDR1 SGHDN and CDR2 FVKESK. V dropped 6 bases and J dropped 0 bases, with 12 bases sitting between them. The CDR3 has 14 amino acids. The CDR3 loop is CASSRSRVSYEQYF. CDR3 nucleotide sequence: TGTGCCAGCAGTCGGAGCAGGGTCTCCTACGAGCAGTACTTC.

The chain joins TRBV7-8 to TRBJ1-3; D is perhaps TRBD1 (5 bases). The V gene's germline CDR1 is SGHVS and CDR2 FQNEAQ. V shed 2 bases and J shed 2 bases, with 7 bases lying between them. This CDR3 is 14 amino acids long. The CDR3 DNA is TGTGCCAGCAGCTTATCAGGGCCTGGAAACACCATATATTTT. Translating gives CASSLSGPGNTIYF. Looking up the rest from reference TRBV7-8 and TRBJ1-3 gives the full variable domain: GAGVSQSPRYKVAKRGQDVALRCDPISGHVSLFWYQQALGQGPEFLTYFQNEAQLDKSGLPSDRFFAERPEGSVSTLKIQRTQQEDSAVYLCASSLSGPGNTIYFGEGSWLTVV.

A few counts support this clonotype. The CDR3 reads CASSYTRDQPQHF. CDR3 coding DNA: TGTGCCAGCAGCTATACAAGGGACCAGCCCCAGCATTTT. The chain employs TRBV7-3 and TRBJ1-5, with D possibly matching TRBD1 (5 bases). Trimming shortened V by 4 bases and J by 7 bases, and 11 bases separated the two germline ends. The CDR3 length is 13 residues. Germline V gene data show CDR1 as SGHTA and CDR2 as FQGTGA.

This clonotype was found a few times. The chain uses TRBV7-8 and TRBJ1-1; a weak D match, TRBD1 (5 bases). Germline V gene sequence: CDR1 SGHVS, CDR2 FQNEAQ. This CDR3 is 12 amino acids long. V lost 2 bases and J 10 bases, leaving 11 bases between the germline ends. CDR3 DNA sequence: TGTGCCAGCAGCTTATTGACAAGGGGAGCTTTCTTT. Translation: CASSLLTRGAFF.

This chain uses TRBV20-1 with TRBJ2-1, with D uncertain. The CDR3 length is 11 residues. Looked up from germline, CDR1 is DFQATT and CDR2 is SNEGSKA (reference sequence). CDR3 amino acids: CSLGFLHEQFF. The CDR3 region has the DNA TGCAGCCTTGGTTTCCTGCATGAGCAGTTCTTC.

The V call is TRBV15, the J call TRBJ2-1; D not resolved. This CDR3 is built from 15 residues. V was shortened by 3 bases and J by 4 bases, with 13 bases between the two germline ends. Germline CDR1 is LNHNV and CDR2 is YYDKDF (reference sequence). This chain's CDR3 is CATSRDNAQYNEQFF. Here the CDR3 DNA reads TGTGCCACCAGCAGGGATAATGCTCAGTACAATGAGCAGTTCTTC.

The sample holds a few counts of this clonotype. This chain uses TRBV29-1 with TRBJ1-1; 7 nucleotides line up with TRBD1. This CDR3 is 13 amino acids long. J lost 6 bases, V lost 2 bases, and 6 bases had no gene match. From germline, CDR1 is SQVTM and CDR2 ANQGSEA. The CDR3 spells CSVEQQGWPEAFF. The CDR3 nucleotides are TGCAGCGTTGAACAACAGGGGTGGCCTGAAGCTTTCTTT. The full variable domain, its missing parts supplied by reference TRBV29-1 and TRBJ1-1, is SAVISQKPSRDICQRGTSLTIQCQVDSQVTMMFWYRQQPGQSLTLIATANQGSEATYESGFVIDKFPISRPNLTFSTLTVSNMSPEDSSIYLCSVEQQGWPEAFFGQGTRLTVV.

This clonotype was detected only a few times. The rearrangement links TRBV20-1 to TRBJ1-5, with TRBD1 as a possible D gene (5 bases). V lost 5 bases to trimming and J lost 1 base, with 12 bases between them. The germline V gene encodes CDR1 DFQATT and CDR2 SNEGSKA (reference sequence). This CDR3 is built from 14 residues. For the CDR3, the DNA is TGCAGTGCTGGGACCCCTTTGAGCAATCAGCCCCAGCATTTT. It specifies CSAGTPLSNQPQHF.

V gene TRBV7-2 combines with J gene TRBJ1-1; TRBD1 matches at 7 bases. Trimming at V came to 0 bases and at J to 1 base, leaving 8 bases not matched to a gene. The CDR3 contains 17 residues. CDR1 and CDR2 (germline): SGHTA, FQGNSA. The CDR3 region has the DNA TGTGCCAGCAGCTTAGCGCTTGAAAGGGGGCGGAACACTGAAGCTTTCTTT. Translating gives CASSLALERGRNTEAFF.

This chain links TRBV30 with TRBJ2-1, with 9 bases matching TRBD2. V lost 4 bases, J lost 0 bases, and 10 bases stayed unmatched. The CDR3 runs to 17 residues. Germline V gene lookup returns CDR1 GTSNPN and CDR2 SVGIG (reference sequence). CDR3: CAWTGVASGVSYNEQFF. DNA for the CDR3: TGTGCCTGGACAGGTGTTGCTAGCGGGGTCTCCTACAATGAGCAGTTCTTC.

Comments on this clonotype: This sequence may be a read error, since a much larger clone differs from it by one base. The chain joins TRBV14 to TRBJ2-1; a possible D gene is TRBD2 (6 bases). This CDR3 has 14 amino acids. Germline V gene lookup returns CDR1 SGHDN and CDR2 FVKESK. CDR3 bases: TGTGCCAGCACCCAAGAAGGACTATACAATGAGCAGTTCTTC. It encodes CASTQEGLYNEQFF.

The sample holds a few counts of this clonotype. The genes are TRBV6-5 and TRBJ2-5; D might be TRBD1 or TRBD2, each matching 5 bases. The CDR3 spans 14 residues. Looked up from germline, CDR1 is MNHEY and CDR2 is SVGAGI. The V gene lost 4 bases and the J gene lost 5 bases, with 14 bases spanning the gap. The CDR3: CASSSNIEGETQYF. The CDR3 DNA is TGTGCCAGCAGTTCCAACATTGAGGGGGAGACCCAGTACTTC.

This clonotype showed up just a few times. V gene TRBV29-1 combines with J gene TRBJ2-1; 14 positions match TRBD2. V shed 7 bases, J shed 9 bases, and the junction held 14 bases outside the gene matches. The CDR3 sequence is 16 residues long. CDR1 and CDR2 from the germline V gene are SQVTM and ANQGSEA. The CDR3 sequence: CSAGQGTSGSYSEQFF. For the CDR3, the DNA is TGCAGCGCGGGACAGGGGACTAGCGGGAGTTATAGTGAGCAGTTCTTC.

This clonotype was seen ten or more times. This chain uses TRBV7-9 with TRBJ2-2; D remains ambiguous. This CDR3 has 13 amino acids. The ends were cut back, 1 base at V and 8 bases at J, with 8 bases in the middle. Germline loops: CDR1 SEHNR, CDR2 FQNEAQ (reference sequence). The CDR3 region is CASSLDRPGELFF. The CDR3 coding sequence is TGTGCCAGCAGCTTAGATCGCCCAGGGGAGCTGTTTTTT.

This clonotype was counted between two and nine times. The rearrangement joins TRBV10-3 to TRBJ2-7; TRBD1 agrees at 9 bases. V lost 2 bases and J lost 4; bases outside the gene matches: 6. The germline V gene has CDR1 ENHRY and CDR2 SYGVKD. The length of the CDR3 is 15 residues. The CDR3 DNA sequence: TGTGCCATCAGTGAGCCCGGGACAGGGAGTTACGAGCAGTACTTC. It specifies CAISEPGTGSYEQYF.

This clonotype occurred a few times. V and J are TRBV7-8 and TRBJ2-6; TRBD2 might be the D (7 bases). The CDR3 sequence is 15 residues long. V lost 5 bases to trimming and J lost 2 bases, with 10 bases between them. Germline lookup yields CDR1 SGHVS and CDR2 FQNEAQ. CDR3 in amino acids: CASSPGGAGANVLTF. In DNA form, the CDR3 reads TGTGCCAGCAGCCCGGGGGGCGCTGGGGCCAACGTCCTGACTTTC.